This T cell receptor beta chain stems from a study of T cell changes during pregnancy in multiple sclerosis (dated by TCRdb to between 2017 and 2020). About the investigation overall: In women with multiple sclerosis, the researchers looked at how the T cell repertoire shifted as pregnancy progressed.

V was cut back by 4 bases and J by 5 bases, leaving a gap of 12 bases between them. CDR3 length: 14 amino acids, cysteine to phenylalanine. Only CDR3 DNA remains: 42 bases, in frame from the first base. CDR1 SGHNT and CDR2 YYREEE were looked up in the germline V gene (reference sequence). In regard to this clone: Its binding antigen is unknown. Qualities for individual bases were not recorded, and no much larger clone is one base off.

The protocol used for the library was the immunoSEQ multiplex PCR assay. In its TCRdb copy, this immuneACCESS table keeps in-frame sequences only and misses some clones. Where compared with another copy, unresolved V genes explain less than half of these, and the others have no known cause. Recorded for this sample are about 59,000 clones; around 93% of them occurred a single time. The ten largest make up roughly 0.33% of the sample. The input for sequencing was CD4+ T cells from peripheral blood mononuclear cells, taken before pregnancy. This receptor was taken from a female donor with multiple sclerosis, enrolled in a pregnancy study. The rearrangement joined TRBV5-4 to TRBJ1-4; the D gene cannot be resolved reliably. The CDR3: CASSPGLDNEKLFF. The nucleotide sequence is TGTGCCAGCAGCCCGGGTCTAGACAATGAAAAACTGTTTTTT.